This entry concerns a single T cell receptor beta chain. These data are taken from a study of blood T cell repertoires in COVID-19. Study summary: The analysed material was cDNA or gDNA that came from T cells, B-cell-depleted T cells, or PBMCs.

V lost 1 base and J 6 bases, leaving 14 bases between the germline ends. This CDR3 comprises 15 residues. Germline values: CDR1 SGHVS, CDR2 FQNEAQ. TCRdb's copy holds only in-frame clones and misses some; the assay was immunoSEQ multiplex PCR. The table has about 160,000 clones, approximately 81% seen once. The rearrangement links TRBV7-8 to TRBJ2-3; D is perhaps TRBD1 (6 bases). The source of this sequence is a human donor with acute or convalescent COVID-19. The donor label of this sample is uncertain. Sequencing was performed on peripheral blood. This chain's CDR3 is CASSLGDNLGDTQYF. The CDR3 DNA follows: TGTGCCAGCAGCTTAGGGGACAACCTCGGGGATACGCAGTATTTT.